The 20 T cell receptor beta chains presented below share a single source sample, sequenced in a study of CD8 T cells in Susac syndrome. Random hexamers were used to reverse transcribe the RNA input (0.5 to 1 ug). A single record per CDR3 protein comes from TCRdb applying MiXCR to the immunoSEQ multiplex PCR reads. The data hold under 200,000 distinct CDR3 sequences, with roughly 95% observed a single time. Sequencing was performed on CD4+ T cells from PBMCs. Source of these receptors: a human donor with Susac syndrome.

J is TRBJ2-7 and V is TRBV18; no clear D gene. The CDR3 has 13 residues. CDR1 is KGHSH and CDR2 is LQKENI in the germline V gene. Trimming removed 3 bases at V and 5 bases at J, with 11 bases between. The CDR3 loop is CASSPTRTHEQYF. The CDR3 DNA reads as TGTGCCAGCTCACCGACCCGGACCCACGAGCAGTACTTC. Drawing the rest from reference TRBV18 and TRBJ2-7, the complete variable domain is NAGVMQNPRHLVRRRGQEARLRCSPMKGHSHVYWYRQLPEEGLKFMVYLQKENIIDESGMPKERFSAEFPKEGPSILRIQQVVRGDSAAYFCASSPTRTHEQYFGPGTRLTVT.

The rearrangement links TRBV9 to TRBJ2-7; 7 positions agree with TRBD2. CDR1 is SGDLS and CDR2 is YYNGEE in the germline V gene. J gave up 5 bases and V 2 bases, and 7 bases lay outside the gene matches. This CDR3 has 14 residues. DNA for the CDR3: TGTGCCAGCAGCGTCGGGGGAGGGCCCCACGAGCAGTACTTC. It yields the protein CASSVGGGPHEQYF.

The genes are TRBV15 and TRBJ2-5, with D tentatively TRBD1 (6 bases). The V end was cut by 2 bases, the J end by 5 bases, with 12 bases between. CDR3 length: 14 residues. Germline V gene sequence: CDR1 LNHNV, CDR2 YYDKDF (reference sequence). DNA of the CDR3: TGTGCCACCAGCAGACAGGGGCCGGGGGAGACCCAGTACTTC. Translating it yields CATSRQGPGETQYF.

This clonotype was seen only a few times. The chain combines TRBV28 with TRBJ1-5; no reliable D call. Trimming left V 1 base short and J 4 bases short, with 5 bases between. CDR1 is MDHEN and CDR2 is SYDVKM in the germline V gene. The CDR3 covers 13 residues. CDR3 nucleotides: TGTGCCAGCAGTTTATTGGGAAATCAGCCCCAGCATTTT. This sequence encodes CASSLLGNQPQHF.

CDR3 sequence (DNA): TGCAGTGCTAAAGGACTAGCGGGGGAATACAATGAGCAGTTCTTC. Translated, it gives CSAKGLAGEYNEQFF. This chain uses TRBV20-1 with TRBJ2-1; 13 nucleotides match TRBD2. Per germline, CDR1 DFQATT and CDR2 SNEGSKA (reference sequence). CDR3 size: 15 residues. Trimming removed 4 bases from V and 4 bases from J; junction bases left unmatched: 4.

CDR3 coding DNA: TGTGCCAGCAGTGCCGGGTGGGGGAGCAATCAGCCCCAGCATTTT. Residues: CASSAGWGSNQPQHF. The chain joins TRBV27 to TRBJ1-5, with D tentatively TRBD1 (5 bases). Between the trimmed V and J ends, which lost 5 bases and 1 base, there was a span of 12 bases. From germline, CDR1 is MNHEY and CDR2 SMNVEV (reference sequence). The CDR3 extends over 15 amino acids.

J is TRBJ1-4 and V is TRBV29-1; 8 nucleotides agree with TRBD1. The CDR3 extends over 13 amino acids. J gave up 5 bases and V 5 bases, and 4 bases lay outside the gene matches. CDR1 and CDR2 (germline): SQVTM, ANQGSEA. The CDR3 is CSVSAGGNEKLFF. In DNA, the CDR3 is TGCAGCGTTTCTGCAGGGGGCAATGAAAAACTGTTTTTT.

The genes are TRBV20-1 and TRBJ1-1, with D unresolved. The CDR3 consists of 10 residues. Germline loops: CDR1 DFQATT, CDR2 SNEGSKA (reference sequence). V lost 0 bases, J lost 9 bases, and 5 bases lay in between. DNA of the CDR3: TGCAGTGCTAGAGATGAGAAAGCTTTCTTT. This translates into CSARDEKAFF.

As DNA, the CDR3 is TGTGCCAGCAGTCGACAGGGTCTAAGTCAGCCCCAGCATTTT. It codes for CASSRQGLSQPQHF. This chain links TRBV2 with TRBJ1-5; TRBD1 matches at 7 bases. V was clipped by 5 bases and J by 6 bases; unmatched bases: 7. Germline CDR1 reads SNHLY; CDR2 reads FYNNEI. The CDR3 extends over 14 amino acids. The full variable domain, rest sourced from reference TRBV2 and TRBJ1-5, is EPEVTQTPSHQVTQMGQEVILRCVPISNHLYFYWYRQILGQKVEFLVSFYNNEISEKSEIFDDQFSVERPDGSNFTLKIRSTKLEDSAMYFCASSRQGLSQPQHFGDGTRLSIL.

This chain links TRBV4-2 with TRBJ2-1; D unclear. The CDR3 spans 13 residues. Trimming pared 0 bases from V and 8 bases from J, leaving 8 bases between. From germline, CDR1 is LGHNA and CDR2 YNFKEQ. The CDR3 reads CASSQERLDEQFF. The CDR3 DNA is TGTGCCAGCAGCCAAGAAAGATTGGATGAGCAGTTCTTC.

A single count supports this clonotype. The chain recombines TRBV12-3 or TRBV12-4 with TRBJ2-5, with 8 bases aligning to TRBD2. The CDR3 sequence is 13 residues long. Trimming removed 8 bases from V and 4 bases from J; junction bases left unmatched: 6. Here the CDR3 DNA reads TGTGCCAGCGCCATAGCGGGGACAGAGACCCAGTACTTC. This codes for CASAIAGTETQYF.

This sequence joins TRBV7-8 and TRBJ2-6, with TRBD1 identical over 7 bases. The CDR3 loop spans 16 amino acids. The germline gives CDR1 SGHVS, CDR2 FQNEAQ. The ends lost 5 bases at V and 4 bases at J; junction bases unmatched: 8. The CDR3 region is CASSPDRVKGANVLTF. The CDR3 DNA reads as TGTGCCAGCAGCCCCGACAGGGTGAAGGGGGCCAACGTCCTGACTTTC. Together with reference TRBV7-8 and TRBJ2-6, the CDR3 gives the full variable domain: GAGVSQSPRYKVAKRGQDVALRCDPISGHVSLFWYQQALGQGPEFLTYFQNEAQLDKSGLPSDRFFAERPEGSVSTLKIQRTQQEDSAVYLCASSPDRVKGANVLTFGAGSRLTVL.

This clonotype was seen once. The rearrangement joins TRBV7-9 to TRBJ2-7, with D uncertain. The CDR3 is 14 amino acids. The V end was cut by 5 bases, the J end by 2 bases, with 13 bases between. Germline V gene lookup returns CDR1 SEHNR and CDR2 FQNEAQ (reference sequence). The CDR3 spells CASSTLVSTYEQYF. CDR3 DNA: TGTGCCAGCAGCACACTGGTTAGTACCTACGAGCAGTACTTC.

The chain employs TRBV5-1 and TRBJ2-5, with TRBD2 matching over 8 bases. Germline CDR1 SGHRS, CDR2 YFSETQ. CDR3 length equals 14 residues. V gave up 4 bases and J gave up 5 bases; unmatched junction bases: 7. CDR3 nucleotides: TGCGCCAGCAGCCCGGGGGGGAATGGGGAGACCCAGTACTTC. This sequence encodes CASSPGGNGETQYF. Combining the CDR3 with reference TRBV5-1 and TRBJ2-5 gives the whole variable domain KAGVTQTPRYLIKTRGQQVTLSCSPISGHRSVSWYQQTPGQGLQFLFEYFSETQRNKGNFPGRFSGRQFSNSRSEMNVSTLELGDSALYLCASSPGGNGETQYFGPGTRLLVL.

V and J are TRBV18 and TRBJ2-7, with no clear D. This CDR3 is built from 12 residues. The germline CDR1 and CDR2 sequences are KGHSH and LQKENI. The germline V and J ends were trimmed by 4 bases and 2 bases, with 6 bases remaining between them. This CDR3 is CASSLSAYEQYF. The CDR3 DNA follows: TGTGCCAGCTCACTGAGCGCCTACGAGCAGTACTTC.

V is TRBV7-9 and J is TRBJ1-2; D remains unclear. Per the germline V gene, CDR1 is SEHNR and CDR2 is FQNEAQ (reference sequence). Trimming took off 0 bases at V and 8 bases at J, with 16 bases between the two ends. This CDR3 has 15 amino acids. CDR3: CASSLAQTYGGGYTF. DNA of the CDR3: TGTGCCAGCAGCTTAGCCCAGACTTACGGAGGGGGCTACACCTTC. Filled out from reference TRBV7-9 and TRBJ1-2, the complete variable domain reads DTGVSQNPRHKITKRGQNVTFRCDPISEHNRLYWYRQTLGQGPEFLTYFQNEAQLEKSRLLSDRFSAERPKGSFSTLEIQRTEQGDSAMYLCASSLAQTYGGGYTFGSGTRLTVV.

The rearrangement links TRBV20-1 to TRBJ2-5; 13 nucleotides line up with TRBD2. V lost 6 bases to trimming and J lost 3 bases; unmatched junction nucleotides: 4. CDR3 size: 14 residues. Germline CDR1 reads DFQATT; CDR2 reads SNEGSKA (reference sequence). CDR3 nucleotide sequence: TGCAGTGCCACAGGGACTAGCGGGAAAGAGACCCAGTACTTC. Its translation is CSATGTSGKETQYF.

The chain links TRBV20-1 to TRBJ2-7; D may be TRBD2 (6 bases). The CDR3 covers 14 residues. Trimming took 3 bases from V and 4 from J, leaving 16 bases between them. CDR1 is DFQATT, CDR2 SNEGSKA, per germline (reference sequence). The CDR3 region has the DNA TGCAGTGCTAGCTCCGGGACTGGGGGGTACGAGCAGTACTTC. This translates into CSASSGTGGYEQYF.

The CDR3 loop reads CSVRSPDTDTQYF. The CDR3 nucleotides read TGCAGCGTACGAAGTCCAGACACAGATACGCAGTATTTT. The chain carries TRBV29-1 and TRBJ2-3; D gene ambiguous. The CDR3 has 13 residues. Germline CDR1 reads SQVTM; CDR2 reads ANQGSEA. The V and J ends lost 6 bases and 2 bases respectively, with 12 bases between them.

The genes are TRBV29-1 and TRBJ2-3; D might be TRBD1 (6 bases). The CDR3 is 14 residues long. V was pared by 2 bases and J by 1 base, with 10 bases between. From germline, CDR1 is SQVTM and CDR2 ANQGSEA. Here the CDR3 reads CSVEPRQGTDTQYF. The CDR3 nucleotides are TGCAGCGTTGAACCGAGACAGGGCACAGATACGCAGTATTTT.